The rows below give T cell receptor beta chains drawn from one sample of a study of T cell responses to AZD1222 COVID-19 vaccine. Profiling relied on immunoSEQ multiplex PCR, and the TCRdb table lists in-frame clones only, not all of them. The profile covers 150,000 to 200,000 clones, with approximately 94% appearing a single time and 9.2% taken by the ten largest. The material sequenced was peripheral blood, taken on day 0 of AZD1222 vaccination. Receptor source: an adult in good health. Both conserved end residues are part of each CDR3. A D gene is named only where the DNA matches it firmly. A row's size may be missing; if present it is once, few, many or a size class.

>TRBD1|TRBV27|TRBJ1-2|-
TGTGCCAGCAGTCCGCAACCGGGACAGGGCGTGAACTATGGCTACACCTTC
CASSPQPGQGVNYGYTF
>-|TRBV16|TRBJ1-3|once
TGTGCCAGCAGCCCCTCTTTCTCTGGAAACACCATATATTTT
CASSPSFSGNTIYF
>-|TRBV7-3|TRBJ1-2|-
TGTGCCAGCAGCTTAACGGCTCAAGGAGGCGGCTACACCTTC
CASSLTAQGGGYTF
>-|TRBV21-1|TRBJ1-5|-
TGTGCCAGCAGCAAAGTTAAAGGAGGCAATCAGCCCCAGCATTTT
CASSKVKGGNQPQHF
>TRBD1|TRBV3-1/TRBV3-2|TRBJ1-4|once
TGTGCCAGCAGCCTCCGACAGGGACCCGAAAAACTGTTTTTT
CASSLRQGPEKLFF
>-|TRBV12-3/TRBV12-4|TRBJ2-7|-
TGTGCCAGCAGTTTAGTTGGGGGCGAGCAGTACTTC
CASSLVGGEQYF
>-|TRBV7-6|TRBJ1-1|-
TGTGCCAGCAGCCCCGGCGGGGGGAGGAACACTGAAGCTTTCTTT
CASSPGGGRNTEAFF
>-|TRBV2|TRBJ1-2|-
TGTGCCAGCGGACCTGAGGTGGAGACCTCTAACTATGGCTACACCTTC
CASGPEVETSNYGYTF
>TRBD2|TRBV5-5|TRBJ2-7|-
TGTGCCAGCAGCGAGTTGGGACTAGCGGTCGAGCAGTACTTC
CASSELGLAVEQYF
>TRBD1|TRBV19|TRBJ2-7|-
TGTGCCAGTAGCCTTAATAACAGGGGAGAGGAGCAGTACTTC
CASSLNNRGEEQYF
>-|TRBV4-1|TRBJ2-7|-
TGCGCCAGCAGCCAAGTCATGGACACTTACGAGCAGTACTTC
CASSQVMDTYEQYF
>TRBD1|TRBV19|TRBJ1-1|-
TGTGCCAGTAGAAACAGGGGGCTGAGGGCTGAAGCTTTCTTT
CASRNRGLRAEAFF
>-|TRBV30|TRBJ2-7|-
TGTGCCTGGAAAAGGACCTACGAGCAGTACTTC
CAWKRTYEQYF
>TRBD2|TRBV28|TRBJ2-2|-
TGTGCCAGCGCCTTCCCCGGACTAGCGGGCACCGGGGAGCTGTTTTTT
CASAFPGLAGTGELFF
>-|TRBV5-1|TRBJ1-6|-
TGCGCCAGCAGGCCCGCAGGGATCCATAATTCACCCCTCCACTTT
CASRPAGIHNSPLHF
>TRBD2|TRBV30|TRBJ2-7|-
TGTGCCTGGACCACTCCGCGCTCTAGCGGGATATACGAGCAGTACTTC
CAWTTPRSSGIYEQYF
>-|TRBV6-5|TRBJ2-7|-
TGTGCCAGCAGTCCTCCAAGGGCTTACGACGAGCAGTACTTC
CASSPPRAYDEQYF
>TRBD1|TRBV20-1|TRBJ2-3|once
TGCAGTGCCCAGGGGGCAGATACGCAGTATTTT
CSAQGADTQYF
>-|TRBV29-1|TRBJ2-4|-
TGCAGCGTCCAGGCCTCGCCGGCCAAAAACATTCAGTACTTC
CSVQASPAKNIQYF
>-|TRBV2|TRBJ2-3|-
TGTGCCAGCGACTTCGGGAGTAGATCAGATACGCAGTATTTT
CASDFGSRSDTQYF